This T cell receptor (beta chain) comes out of a study of blood T cell repertoires in COVID-19. At the level of the study: T cells, B-cell-depleted T cells, or PBMCs provided the cDNA or gDNA that served as material.

The germline V gene encodes CDR1 SGHRS and CDR2 YFSETQ. CDR3 size: 17 residues. Trimming took 1 base from V and 2 from J, leaving 16 bases between them. Methods used by the authors: Estimated nucleated cell counts came from reference gene primer amplification. This table comes from immunoSEQ multiplex PCR, and its TCRdb copy is limited to in-frame clones, with some not included. That table supplies the V and J calls and clone size; D and trimming were determined from the DNA. The sample has 90,000 to 100,000 clones; roughly 82% are singletons. The chain is built from TRBV5-1 and TRBJ2-1, with a possible D match to TRBD2 (7 bases). This TCR came from a man aged 55 to 69 with acute or convalescent COVID-19. The specimen sequenced was peripheral blood. The CDR3 DNA sequence: TGCGCCAGCAGCTTGTTCCCAGACGGGGGGCCCTACAATGAGCAGTTCTTC. It translates to CASSLFPDGGPYNEQFF.